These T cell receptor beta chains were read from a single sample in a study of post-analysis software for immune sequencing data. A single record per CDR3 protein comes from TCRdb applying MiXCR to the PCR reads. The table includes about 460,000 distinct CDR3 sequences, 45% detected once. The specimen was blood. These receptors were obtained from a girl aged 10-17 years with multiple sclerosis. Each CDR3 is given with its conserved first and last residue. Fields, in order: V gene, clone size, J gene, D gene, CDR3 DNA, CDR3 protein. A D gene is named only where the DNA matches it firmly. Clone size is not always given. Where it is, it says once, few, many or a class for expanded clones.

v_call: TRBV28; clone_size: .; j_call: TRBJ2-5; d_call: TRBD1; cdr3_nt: TGTGCCAGTGATTCCTGGGGACAGGGACAAGAGACCCAGTACTTC; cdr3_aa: CASDSWGQGQETQYF
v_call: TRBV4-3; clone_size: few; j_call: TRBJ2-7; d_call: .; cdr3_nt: TGCGCCAGCAGCCACCTTACAGACCGCCGGTACGAGCAGTACTTC; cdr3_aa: CASSHLTDRRYEQYF
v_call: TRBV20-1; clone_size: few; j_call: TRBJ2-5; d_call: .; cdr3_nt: TGCAGTGCTAGAGACCACCAAGGGGCTCAAGAGACCCAGTACTTC; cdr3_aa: CSARDHQGAQETQYF
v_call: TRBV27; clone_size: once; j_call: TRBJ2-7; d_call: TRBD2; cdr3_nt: TGTGCCAGCAGTCCCTTCGGCGGGAGCTACTACGAGCAGTACTTC; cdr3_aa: CASSPFGGSYYEQYF
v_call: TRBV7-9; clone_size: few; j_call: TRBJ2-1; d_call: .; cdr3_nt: TGTGCCAGCAGCGGACTTTACAATGAGCAGTTCTTC; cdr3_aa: CASSGLYNEQFF
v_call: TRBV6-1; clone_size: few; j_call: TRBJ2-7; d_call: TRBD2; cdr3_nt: TGTGCCAGCAGTGAGCGGGAGGCCTACGAGCAGTACTTC; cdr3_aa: CASSEREAYEQYF
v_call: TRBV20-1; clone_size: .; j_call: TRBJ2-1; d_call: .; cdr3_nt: TGCAGTGCTTCCGTCGGGAGCTCCTACAATGAGCAGTTCTTC; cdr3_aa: CSASVGSSYNEQFF
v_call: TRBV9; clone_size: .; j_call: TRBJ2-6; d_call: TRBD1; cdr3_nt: TGTGCCAGCATGCATGGGACAGGCTCTGGGGCCAACGTCCTGACTTTC; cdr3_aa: CASMHGTGSGANVLTF
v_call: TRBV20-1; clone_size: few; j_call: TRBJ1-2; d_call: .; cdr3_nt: TGCAGTGCTTTACAGGGTGTCTATGGCTACACCTTC; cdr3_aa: CSALQGVYGYTF
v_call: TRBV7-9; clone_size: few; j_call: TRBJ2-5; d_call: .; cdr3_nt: TGTGCCAGCAGCACTCCCCTGGAGGAGGTCGGAAAAGGGGCAGGCGAGACCCAGTACTTC; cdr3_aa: CASSTPLEEVGKGAGETQYF
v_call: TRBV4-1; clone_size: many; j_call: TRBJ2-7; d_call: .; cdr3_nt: TGCGCCAGCAGCCAGGGCGACAGCAGAAGCGAGCAGTACTTC; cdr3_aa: CASSQGDSRSEQYF
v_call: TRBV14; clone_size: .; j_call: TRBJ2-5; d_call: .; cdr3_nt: TGTGCCAGCAGCCAGAAGGGGACCCAGTACTTC; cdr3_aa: CASSQKGTQYF
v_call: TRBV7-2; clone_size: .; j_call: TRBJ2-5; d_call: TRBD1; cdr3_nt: TGTGCCAGCAGCGTACAGGGGGAGCAAACCCAGTACTTC; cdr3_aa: CASSVQGEQTQYF
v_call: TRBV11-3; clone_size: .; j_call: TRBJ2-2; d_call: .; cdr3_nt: TGTGCCAGCAGCTTAGAATCGGCCTTCAACACCGGGGAGCTGTTTTTT; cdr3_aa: CASSLESAFNTGELFF
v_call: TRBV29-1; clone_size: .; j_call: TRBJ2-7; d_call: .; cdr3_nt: TGCAGCGTTGAAGATCGGTTGGCAGGTCTGGAGCAGTACTTC; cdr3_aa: CSVEDRLAGLEQYF
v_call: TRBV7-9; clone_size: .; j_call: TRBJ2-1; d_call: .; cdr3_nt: TGTGCCAGCAGCTCTATACTAGGGGGAGGGCCGGATGAGCAGTTCTTC; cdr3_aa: CASSSILGGGPDEQFF
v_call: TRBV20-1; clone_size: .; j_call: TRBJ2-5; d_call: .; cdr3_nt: TGCAGTGCGGACGGTTTGGGGGCGGGCCCGTCCCAAGAGACCCAGTACTTC; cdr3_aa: CSADGLGAGPSQETQYF
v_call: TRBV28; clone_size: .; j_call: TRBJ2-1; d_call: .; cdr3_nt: TGTGCCAGCAGTACCCGGAGTGAGCAGTTCTTC; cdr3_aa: CASSTRSEQFF
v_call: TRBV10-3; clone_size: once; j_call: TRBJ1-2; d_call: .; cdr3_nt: TGTGCCATCAGTGGTGGAGGCGCTCGCACCTTC; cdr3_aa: CAISGGGARTF
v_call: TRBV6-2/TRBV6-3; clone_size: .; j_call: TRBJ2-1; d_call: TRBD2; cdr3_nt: TGTGCCAGCAGCCAGGGTGCGCGGGAGCGTTACAATGAGCAGTTCTTC; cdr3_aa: CASSQGARERYNEQFF
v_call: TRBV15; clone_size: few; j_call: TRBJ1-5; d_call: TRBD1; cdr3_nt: TGTGCCACCAGCAGTGTCAGGGGGCGCGGTCAGCCCCAGCATTTT; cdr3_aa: CATSSVRGRGQPQHF
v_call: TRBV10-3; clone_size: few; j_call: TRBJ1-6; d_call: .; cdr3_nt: TGTGCCATCAGTGGGACAGCCTATAATTCACCCCTCCACTTT; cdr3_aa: CAISGTAYNSPLHF
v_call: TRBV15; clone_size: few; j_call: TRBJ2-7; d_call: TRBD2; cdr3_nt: TGTGCCACCAGCAGAGATCCCGGGAGGGCCGAGAAATACGAGCAGTACTTC; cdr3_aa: CATSRDPGRAEKYEQYF
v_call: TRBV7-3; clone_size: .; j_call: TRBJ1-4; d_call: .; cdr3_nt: TGTGCCAGCAGCTTCGCGCCTAATGAAAAACTGTTTTTT; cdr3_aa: CASSFAPNEKLFF
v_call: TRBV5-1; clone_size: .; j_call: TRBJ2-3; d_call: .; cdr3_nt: TGCGCCAGCAGCATGACGCAGGGTCTACAGTATTTT; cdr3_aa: CASSMTQGLQYF
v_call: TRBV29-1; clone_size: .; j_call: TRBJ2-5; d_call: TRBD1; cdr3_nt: TGCAGCGTTATCCCTGGACAGGTGGAGATAGAGACCCAGTACTTC; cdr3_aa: CSVIPGQVEIETQYF
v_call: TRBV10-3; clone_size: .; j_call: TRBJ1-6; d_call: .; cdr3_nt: TGTGCCATTACACCGGGCGACTCCTATAATTCACCCCTCCACTTT; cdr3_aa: CAITPGDSYNSPLHF
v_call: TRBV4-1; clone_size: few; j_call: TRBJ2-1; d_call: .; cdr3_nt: TGCGCCAGCAATCTTGCTGGGCCTACCTACAATGAGCAGTTCTTC; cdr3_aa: CASNLAGPTYNEQFF
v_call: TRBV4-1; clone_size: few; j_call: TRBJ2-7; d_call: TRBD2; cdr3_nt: TGCGCCAGCAGCCAAGTCGGGAGGGACGACGAGCAGTACTTC; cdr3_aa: CASSQVGRDDEQYF
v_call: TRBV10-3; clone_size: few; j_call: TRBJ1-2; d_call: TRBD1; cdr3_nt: TGTGCCATCAGACCACCACGGGACAGGGCCTATGGCTACACCTTC; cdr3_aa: CAIRPPRDRAYGYTF
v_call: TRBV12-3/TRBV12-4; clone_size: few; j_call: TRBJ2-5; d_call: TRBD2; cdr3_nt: TGTGCCAGCAGTCCGCTCTCGGGAGGAGTTGAGACCCAGTACTTC; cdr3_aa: CASSPLSGGVETQYF
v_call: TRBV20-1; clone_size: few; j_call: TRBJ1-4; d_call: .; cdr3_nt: TGCAGTGTCCGGGTCCGTAATGAAAAACTGTTTTTT; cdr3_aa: CSVRVRNEKLFF
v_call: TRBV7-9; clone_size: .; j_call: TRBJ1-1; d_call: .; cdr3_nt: TGTGCCAGCAGTTCACGACGGAACACTGGAGCTTTCTTT; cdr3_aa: CASSSRRNTGAFF
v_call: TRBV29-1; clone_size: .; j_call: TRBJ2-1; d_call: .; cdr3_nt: TGCAGCAACTCGGAGGGCGGATACAATGAGCAGTTCTTC; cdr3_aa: CSNSEGGYNEQFF
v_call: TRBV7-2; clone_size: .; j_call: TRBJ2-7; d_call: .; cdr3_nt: TGTGCCAGCGGGACTTTGAGCTCCTACGAGCAGTACTTC; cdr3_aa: CASGTLSSYEQYF
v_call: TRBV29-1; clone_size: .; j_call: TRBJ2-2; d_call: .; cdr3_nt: TGCAGCGTTGGCAGGGATTCGAACACCGGGGAGCTGTTTTTT; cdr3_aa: CSVGRDSNTGELFF
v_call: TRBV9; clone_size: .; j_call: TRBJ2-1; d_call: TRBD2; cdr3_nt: TGTGCCAGCAGCGCGTGGGGGGGCTCCTACAATGAGCAGTTCTTC; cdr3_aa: CASSAWGGSYNEQFF
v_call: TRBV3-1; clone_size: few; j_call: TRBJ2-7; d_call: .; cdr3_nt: TGTGCCAGCAGCCAGCGCGGGGTTGACTGGTACGAGCAGTACTTC; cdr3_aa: CASSQRGVDWYEQYF
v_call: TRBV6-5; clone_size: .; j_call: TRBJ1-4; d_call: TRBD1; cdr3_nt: TGTGCCAGCAGTTGGGACAGGAAGAATGAAAAACTGTTTTTT; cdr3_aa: CASSWDRKNEKLFF
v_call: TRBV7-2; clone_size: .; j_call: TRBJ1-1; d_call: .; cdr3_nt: TGTGCCAGCAGCTTAAATCCGGGGTTTACTGAAGCTTTCTTT; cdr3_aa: CASSLNPGFTEAFF
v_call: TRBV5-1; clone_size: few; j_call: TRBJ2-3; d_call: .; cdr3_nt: TGCGCCAGCAGCACTAACCGTGGGGGCGGCACAGATACGCAGTATTTT; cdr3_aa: CASSTNRGGGTDTQYF
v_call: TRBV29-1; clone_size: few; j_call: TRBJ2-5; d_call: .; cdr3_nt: TGCAGCGTTGAAATCAGGGAAATGACTAGTAGACGAGAGACCCAGTACTTC; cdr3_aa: CSVEIREMTSRRETQYF
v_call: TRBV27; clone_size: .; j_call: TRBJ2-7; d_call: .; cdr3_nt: TGTGCCAGCAGTTTATGGGAGGATGGAAACGAGCAGTACTTC; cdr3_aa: CASSLWEDGNEQYF
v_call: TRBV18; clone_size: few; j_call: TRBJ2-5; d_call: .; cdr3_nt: TGTGCCAGCTCACCACGTGACAACCTTCAAGAGACCCAGTACTTC; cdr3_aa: CASSPRDNLQETQYF
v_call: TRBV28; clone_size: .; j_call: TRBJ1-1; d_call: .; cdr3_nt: TGTGCCAGCAGGGTCGGGACATCTGAAGCTTTCTTT; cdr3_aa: CASRVGTSEAFF
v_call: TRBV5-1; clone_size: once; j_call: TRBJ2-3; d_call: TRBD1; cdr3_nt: TGCGCCAGCAGCCAGAATCAGGGGGCCGGGACAGATACGCAGTATTTT; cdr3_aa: CASSQNQGAGTDTQYF
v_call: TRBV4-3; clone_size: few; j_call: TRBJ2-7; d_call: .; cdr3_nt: TGCGCCAGCAGCCAAGACCCAGGGAGCTACGAGCAGTACTTC; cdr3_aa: CASSQDPGSYEQYF